This T cell receptor beta chain was retrieved from a study of blood T cell repertoires in COVID-19. As for the study in general: Acute-phase and convalescent COVID-19 samples originated in the United States, Italy and Spain. Sources were T cells, B-cell-depleted T cells, or PBMCs; the material itself was cDNA or gDNA.

With 0 bases removed from V and 0 bases from J, the gap between germline ends came to 6 bases. The CDR3 covers 14 residues. Per germline, CDR1 SGHRS and CDR2 YFSETQ. This clone was recorded once. Source study methods: Estimation of nucleated cell counts relied on the amplification of reference gene primers. Some clones are missing from TCRdb's copy, which holds only in-frame ones; the method was immunoSEQ multiplex PCR. Clone size and V and J calls were adopted from that table, with D and trimming inferred from the DNA. There are fewer than 250,000 clones in the sample; around 83% occur only once, and about 7.4% lies in the top ten.

The clonotype comes from a woman aged 45-59 years with acute or convalescent COVID-19. The chain is built from TRBV5-1 and TRBJ1-2; a weak D match, TRBD1 (5 bases). Specimen: peripheral blood. For the CDR3, the DNA is TGCGCCAGCAGCTTGGGACAGCCTAACTATGGCTACACCTTC. Amino acid sequence: CASSLGQPNYGYTF.